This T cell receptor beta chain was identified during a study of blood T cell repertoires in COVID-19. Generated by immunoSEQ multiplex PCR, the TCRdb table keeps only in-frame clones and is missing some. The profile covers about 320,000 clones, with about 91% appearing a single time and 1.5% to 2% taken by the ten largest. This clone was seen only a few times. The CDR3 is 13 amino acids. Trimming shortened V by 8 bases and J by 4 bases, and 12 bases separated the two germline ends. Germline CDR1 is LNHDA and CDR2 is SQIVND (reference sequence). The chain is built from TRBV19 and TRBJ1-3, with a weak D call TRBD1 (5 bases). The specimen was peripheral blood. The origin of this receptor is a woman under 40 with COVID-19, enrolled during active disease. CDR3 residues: CASVQGPGNTIYF. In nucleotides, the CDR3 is TGTGCCAGTGTCCAGGGTCCCGGAAACACCATATATTTT.